This T cell receptor beta chain was obtained from a study of Ad26.COV2.S vaccination and SARS-CoV-2 variants. Looking at the study overall: The COV1001 Ad26.COV2.S trial arm included the donor. Into the muscle, Ad26.COV2.S was dosed once or twice, 56 days apart.

The length of the CDR3 is 16 residues. Germline values: CDR1 MNHEY, CDR2 SVGEGT. V lost 4 bases and J 4 bases, leaving 19 bases between the germline ends. Study-wide results and limits: TCR breadth and depth estimates may have understated total T cell responses.

TCRdb's table, derived via immunoSEQ multiplex PCR, lists solely in-frame clones and lacks some. The sample yields around 300,000 clones, more than 85% seen once. The treatment is: around 19 received Ad26.COV2.S at low or high dose, single or two shots; about 5 received placebo; per-sample allocation not given. Each sample was drawn 63 days after the first injection (of vaccine or placebo). About this clone: As yet, its antigen is unknown.

This chain links TRBV6-2 or TRBV6-3 with TRBJ1-2; perhaps TRBD1 as D (6 bases). The sample in question was peripheral blood, obtained in a trial of Ad26.COV2.S vaccine versus placebo. This TCR came from a person aged 18-65 years who received the Ad26.COV2.S COVID-19 vaccine or a placebo. The CDR3: CASSSNIPNRVYGYTF. CDR3 DNA: TGTGCCAGCAGTTCGAACATACCGAACAGGGTCTATGGCTACACCTTC.